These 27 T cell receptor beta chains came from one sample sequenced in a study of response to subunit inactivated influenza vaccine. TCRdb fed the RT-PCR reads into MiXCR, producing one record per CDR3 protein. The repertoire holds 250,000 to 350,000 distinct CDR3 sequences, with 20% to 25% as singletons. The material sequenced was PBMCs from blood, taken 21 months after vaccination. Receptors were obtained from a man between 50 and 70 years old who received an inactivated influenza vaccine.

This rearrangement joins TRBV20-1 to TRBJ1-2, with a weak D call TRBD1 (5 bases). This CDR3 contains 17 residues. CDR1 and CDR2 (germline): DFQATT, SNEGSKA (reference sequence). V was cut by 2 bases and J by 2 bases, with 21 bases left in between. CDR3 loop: CSARSPGPRGDNYGYTF. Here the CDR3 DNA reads TGCAGTGCTAGATCTCCGGGCCCGAGGGGAGACAACTATGGCTACACCTTC.

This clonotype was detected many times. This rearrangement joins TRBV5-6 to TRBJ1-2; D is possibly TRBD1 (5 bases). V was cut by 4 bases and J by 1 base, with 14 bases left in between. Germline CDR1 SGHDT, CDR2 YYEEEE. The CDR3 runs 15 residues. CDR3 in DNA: TGTGCCAGCAGCACTCTGGGACGGATTAACTATGGCTACACCTTC. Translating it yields CASSTLGRINYGYTF. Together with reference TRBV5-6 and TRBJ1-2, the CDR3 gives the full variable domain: DAGVTQSPTHLIKTRGQQVTLRCSPKSGHDTVSWYQQALGQGPQFIFQYYEEEERQRGNFPDRFSGHQFPNYSSELNVNALLLGDSALYLCASSTLGRINYGYTFGSGTRLTVV.

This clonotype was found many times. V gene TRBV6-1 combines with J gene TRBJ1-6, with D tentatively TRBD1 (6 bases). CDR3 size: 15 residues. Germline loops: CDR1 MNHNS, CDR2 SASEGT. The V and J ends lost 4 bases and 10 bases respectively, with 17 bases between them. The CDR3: CASSGLQGGESPLHF. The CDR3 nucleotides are TGTGCCAGCAGTGGCCTACAGGGTGGGGAATCACCCCTCCACTTT.

CDR3 protein: CASNKREGPYNEQFF. The CDR3 region has the DNA TGTGCCAGCAACAAGCGGGAGGGACCCTACAATGAGCAGTTCTTC. The rearrangement links TRBV9 to TRBJ2-1; the match to TRBD2 covers 10 bases. V trimming: 6 bases; J trimming: 2 bases; junction bases outside the gene matches: 5. CDR1 and CDR2 from the germline V gene are SGDLS and YYNGEE. This CDR3 comprises 15 residues.

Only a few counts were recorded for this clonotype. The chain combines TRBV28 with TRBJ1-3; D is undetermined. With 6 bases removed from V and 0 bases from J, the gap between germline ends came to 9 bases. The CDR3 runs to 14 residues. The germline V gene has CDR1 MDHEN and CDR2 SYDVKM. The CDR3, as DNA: TGTGCCAGCAGCGACAAGAGCTCTGGAAACACCATATATTTT. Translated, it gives CASSDKSSGNTIYF.

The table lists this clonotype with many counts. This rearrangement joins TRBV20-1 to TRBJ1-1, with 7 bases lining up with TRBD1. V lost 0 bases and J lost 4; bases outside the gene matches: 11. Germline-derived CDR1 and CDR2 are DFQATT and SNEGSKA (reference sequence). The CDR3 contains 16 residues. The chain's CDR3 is CSARDRLTGFGTEAFF. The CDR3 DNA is TGCAGTGCTAGAGACCGATTGACAGGGTTTGGCACTGAAGCTTTCTTT.

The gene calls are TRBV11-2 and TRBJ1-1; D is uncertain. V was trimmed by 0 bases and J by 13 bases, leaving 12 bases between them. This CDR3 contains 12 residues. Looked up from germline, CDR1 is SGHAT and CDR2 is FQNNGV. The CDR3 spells CASSLDRIAGFF. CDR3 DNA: TGTGCCAGCAGCTTAGACCGAATTGCAGGTTTCTTT.

The CDR3 DNA sequence: TGCGCCAGCAGCTTCCGGACAGGTTCCTACAATGAGCAGTTCTTC. The encoded protein is CASSFRTGSYNEQFF. The chain couples TRBV5-1 to TRBJ2-1, with 7 bases matching TRBD1. This CDR3 is built from 15 residues. Germline CDR1 reads SGHRS; CDR2 reads YFSETQ. V shed 2 bases and J 1 base; nucleotides not matched to a gene: 3.

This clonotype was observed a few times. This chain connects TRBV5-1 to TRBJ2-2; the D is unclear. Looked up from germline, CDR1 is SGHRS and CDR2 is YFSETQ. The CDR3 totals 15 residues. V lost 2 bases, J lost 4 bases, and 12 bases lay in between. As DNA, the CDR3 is TGCGCCAGCAGCTTCTCACCGACCAGCACCGGGGAGCTGTTTTTT. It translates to CASSFSPTSTGELFF.

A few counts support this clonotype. The CDR3 loop reads CASSFLGGVNNSPLHF. In DNA, the CDR3 is TGTGCCAGCAGTTTTTTAGGGGGCGTCAATAATTCACCCCTCCACTTT. This sequence joins TRBV28 and TRBJ1-6; 7 positions match TRBD1. This CDR3 has 16 amino acids. V lost 3 bases and J lost 5; bases outside the gene matches: 7. Germline V gives CDR1 MDHEN, CDR2 SYDVKM.

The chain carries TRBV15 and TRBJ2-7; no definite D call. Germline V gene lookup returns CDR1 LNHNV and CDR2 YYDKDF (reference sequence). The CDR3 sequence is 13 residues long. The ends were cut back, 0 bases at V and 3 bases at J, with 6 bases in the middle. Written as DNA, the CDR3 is TGTGCCACCAGCAGAGATCGGAACTACGAGCAGTACTTC. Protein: CATSRDRNYEQYF.

This chain's CDR3 is CASSLVRTSGANVLTF. CDR3 sequence (DNA): TGTGCCAGCAGTCTAGTGAGGACATCTGGGGCCAACGTCCTGACTTTC. The gene calls are TRBV7-9 and TRBJ2-6; D is perhaps TRBD1 (5 bases). The CDR3 extends over 16 amino acids. V was clipped by 6 bases and J by 1 base, with 13 bases between them. Germline CDR1 and CDR2: SEHNR and FQNEAQ (reference sequence).

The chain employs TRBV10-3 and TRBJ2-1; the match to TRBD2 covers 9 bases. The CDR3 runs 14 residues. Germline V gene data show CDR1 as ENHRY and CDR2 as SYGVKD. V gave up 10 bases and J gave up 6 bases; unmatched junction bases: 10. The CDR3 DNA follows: TGTGCCACGACCGGGACTAGCTTTATCAATGAGCAGTTCTTC. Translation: CATTGTSFINEQFF.

CDR3 in amino acids: CASRTSGGYQETQYF. DNA for the CDR3: TGTGCCAGCAGAACTAGCGGGGGGTACCAAGAGACCCAGTACTTC. The chain carries TRBV6-2 or TRBV6-3 and TRBJ2-5; TRBD2 aligns across 12 bases. Germline assignment: CDR1 MNHEY and CDR2 SVGEGT. There are 15 residues in the CDR3. J lost 0 bases, V lost 6 bases, and 2 bases had no gene match.

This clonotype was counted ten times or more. The chain's CDR3 is CASSDQGQQNEKLFF. The CDR3 DNA reads as TGCGCCAGCAGCGATCAGGGACAGCAAAATGAAAAACTGTTTTTT. V and J are TRBV5-1 and TRBJ1-4; 7 positions agree with TRBD1. The CDR3 has 15 residues. The J segment lost 5 bases and the V segment lost 4 bases, leaving 8 bases of the junction unmatched. Germline assignment: CDR1 SGHRS and CDR2 YFSETQ.

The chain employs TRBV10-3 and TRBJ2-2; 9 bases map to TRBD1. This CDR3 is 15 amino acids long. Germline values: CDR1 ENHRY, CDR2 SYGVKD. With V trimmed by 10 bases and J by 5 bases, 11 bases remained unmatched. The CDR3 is CATSRQGDRTGELFF. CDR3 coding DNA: TGTGCCACCAGCCGACAGGGGGATCGAACCGGGGAGCTGTTTTTT.

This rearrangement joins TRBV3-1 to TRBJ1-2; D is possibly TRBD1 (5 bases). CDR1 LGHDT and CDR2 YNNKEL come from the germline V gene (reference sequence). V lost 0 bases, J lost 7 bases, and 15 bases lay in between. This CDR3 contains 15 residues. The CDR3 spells CASSQDPGRFRGYTF. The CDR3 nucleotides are TGTGCCAGCAGCCAAGATCCAGGGCGGTTTCGTGGCTACACCTTC.

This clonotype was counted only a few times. This chain's CDR3 is CASSQDRTISGNTIYF. The CDR3 DNA is TGCGCCAGCAGCCAAGATCGGACGATCTCTGGAAACACCATATATTTT. The genes are TRBV4-3 and TRBJ1-3, with unresolved D. The germline gives CDR1 LGHNA, CDR2 YSLEER. The ends were cut back, 0 bases at V and 0 bases at J, with 9 bases in the middle. This CDR3 region has 16 residues.

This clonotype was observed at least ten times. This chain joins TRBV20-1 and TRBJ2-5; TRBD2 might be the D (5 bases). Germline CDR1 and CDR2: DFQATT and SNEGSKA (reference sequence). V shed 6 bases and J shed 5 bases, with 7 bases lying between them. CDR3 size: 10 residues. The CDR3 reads CSAQRETQYF. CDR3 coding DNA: TGCAGTGCCCAGCGGGAGACCCAGTACTTC.

CDR3 nucleotide sequence: TGTGCCAGCAGCCCCTCAGGGACTAGCAATAATCAGCAGTTCTTC. Protein: CASSPSGTSNNQQFF. The chain links TRBV9 to TRBJ2-1; 9 bases agree with TRBD2. The CDR3 is 15 residues long. In germline, CDR1 is SGDLS, CDR2 YYNGEE. V shed 4 bases, J shed 11 bases, and the junction held 13 bases outside the gene matches.

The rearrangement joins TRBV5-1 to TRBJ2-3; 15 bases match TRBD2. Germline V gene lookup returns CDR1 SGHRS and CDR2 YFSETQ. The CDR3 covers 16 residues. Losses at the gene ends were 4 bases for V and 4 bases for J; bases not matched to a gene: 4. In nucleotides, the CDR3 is TGCGCCAGCAGCACAGGACTAGCGGGGGGGCCAGATACGCAGTATTTT. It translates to CASSTGLAGGPDTQYF.

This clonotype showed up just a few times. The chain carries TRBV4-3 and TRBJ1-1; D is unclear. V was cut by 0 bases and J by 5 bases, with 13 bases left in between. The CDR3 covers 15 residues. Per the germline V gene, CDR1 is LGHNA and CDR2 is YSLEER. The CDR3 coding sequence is TGCGCCAGCAGCCAAGAACGGGGAGTTAGGACTGAAGCTTTCTTT. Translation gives CASSQERGVRTEAFF.

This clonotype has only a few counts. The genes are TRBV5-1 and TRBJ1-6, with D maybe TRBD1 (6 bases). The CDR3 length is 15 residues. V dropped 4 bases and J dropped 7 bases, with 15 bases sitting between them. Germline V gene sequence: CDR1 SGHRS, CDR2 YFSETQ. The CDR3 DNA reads TGCGCCAGCAGCGCCATACAGGGTAGAAATTCACCCCTCCACTTT. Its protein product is CASSAIQGRNSPLHF.

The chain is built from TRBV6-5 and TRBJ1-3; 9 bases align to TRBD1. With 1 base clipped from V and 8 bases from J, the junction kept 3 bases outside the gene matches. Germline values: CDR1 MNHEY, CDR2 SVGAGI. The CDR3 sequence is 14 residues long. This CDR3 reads CASSYLGQGHTIYF. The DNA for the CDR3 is TGTGCCAGCAGTTACTTGGGACAGGGCCACACCATATATTTT.

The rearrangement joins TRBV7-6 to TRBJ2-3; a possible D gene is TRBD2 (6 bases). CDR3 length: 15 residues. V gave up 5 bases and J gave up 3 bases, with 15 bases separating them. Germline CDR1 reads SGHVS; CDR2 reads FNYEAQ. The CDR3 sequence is CASSLDYSRTDTQYF. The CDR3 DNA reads TGTGCCAGCAGCCTGGACTATTCCAGGACAGATACGCAGTATTTT.

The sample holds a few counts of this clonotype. This CDR3 is CASSQGSALTYGYTF. DNA of the CDR3: TGTGCCAGCAGTCAAGGATCAGCCTTAACTTATGGCTACACCTTC. V gene TRBV2 combines with J gene TRBJ1-2, with D uncertain. Germline V gene lookup returns CDR1 SNHLY and CDR2 FYNNEI. The CDR3 covers 15 residues. The V end lost 5 bases, the J end lost 5 bases, and 18 bases lay between the germline ends.

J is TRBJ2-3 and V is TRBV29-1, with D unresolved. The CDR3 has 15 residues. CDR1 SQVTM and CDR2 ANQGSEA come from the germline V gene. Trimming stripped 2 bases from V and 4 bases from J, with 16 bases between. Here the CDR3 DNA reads TGCAGCGTTGAATGGGGTACTGGCCCAGCAGATACGCAGTATTTT. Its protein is CSVEWGTGPADTQYF.